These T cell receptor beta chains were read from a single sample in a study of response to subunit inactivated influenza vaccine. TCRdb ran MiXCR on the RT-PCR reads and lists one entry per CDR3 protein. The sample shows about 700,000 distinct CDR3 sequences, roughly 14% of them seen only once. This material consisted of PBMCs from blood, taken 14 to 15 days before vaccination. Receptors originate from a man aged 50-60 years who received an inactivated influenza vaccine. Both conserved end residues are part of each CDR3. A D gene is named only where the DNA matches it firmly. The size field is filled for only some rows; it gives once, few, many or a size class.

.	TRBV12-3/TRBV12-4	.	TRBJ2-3	TGTGCCAGCAGTCAAACCCCAGATACGCAGTATTTT	CASSQTPDTQYF
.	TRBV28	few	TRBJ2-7	TGTGCCAGCAGGTTAGGGGGATTTAGTTCCTACGAGCAGTACTTC	CASRLGGFSSYEQYF
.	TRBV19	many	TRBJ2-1	TGTGCCAGTAGTGCACAGACAGGTCTTAATGAGCAGTTCTTC	CASSAQTGLNEQFF
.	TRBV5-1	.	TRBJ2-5	TGCGCCAGTGGTTTAGGACAGCTGTACCAAGAGACCCAGTACTTC	CASGLGQLYQETQYF
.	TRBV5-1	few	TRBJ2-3	TGCGCCAGCAGATCTAGCGTGGTGGAGTATTTT	CASRSSVVEYF
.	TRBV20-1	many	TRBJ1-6	TGCAGTGCTAGAACTGCTTATAATTCACCCCTCCACTTT	CSARTAYNSPLHF
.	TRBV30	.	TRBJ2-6	TGTGCCTGGAGTGTACAAAGGGGGATCTGGGCCAACGTCCTGACTTTC	CAWSVQRGIWANVLTF
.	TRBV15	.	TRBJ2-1	TGTGCCACCAGCAGAACCGGGGGGCCCGTTAGGAATGAGCAGTTCTTC	CATSRTGGPVRNEQFF
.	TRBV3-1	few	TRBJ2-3	TGTGCCAGCAGCCATACAGGGTCCGGAGATACGCAGTATTTT	CASSHTGSGDTQYF
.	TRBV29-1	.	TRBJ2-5	TGCAGCGTTTCGACGCATTGGGAGACCCAGTACTTC	CSVSTHWETQYF
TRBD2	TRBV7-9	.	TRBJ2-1	TGTGCCAGCAGCTCCCGGGGCGGGAGGGCTTGGAATGAGCAGTTCTTC	CASSSRGGRAWNEQFF
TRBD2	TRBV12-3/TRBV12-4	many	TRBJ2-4	TGTGCCAGCAGCCTCAGGGAGGGCTCGAACATTCAGTACTTC	CASSLREGSNIQYF
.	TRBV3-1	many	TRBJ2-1	TGTGCCAGCAGCCTTGGACCGGGACCACAAAACAATGAGCAGTTCTTC	CASSLGPGPQNNEQFF
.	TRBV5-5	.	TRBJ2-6	TGTGCCAGCAGCTCCTGGGGAGTCGCTGGGGCCAACGTCCTGACTTTC	CASSSWGVAGANVLTF
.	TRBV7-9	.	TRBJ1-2	TGTGCCAGCAGCACCACCGACATCTCTGCGCTCTATGGCTACACCTTC	CASSTTDISALYGYTF
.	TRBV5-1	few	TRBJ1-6	TGCGCCAGCAGCTCCGGGCTTGATAATTCACCCCTCCACTTT	CASSSGLDNSPLHF
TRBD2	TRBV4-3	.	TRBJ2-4	TGCGCCAGCAGCGTAGGGGTGGGGGGGTCAAAAAACATTCAGTACTTC	CASSVGVGGSKNIQYF
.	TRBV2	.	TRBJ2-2	TGTGCCAGCATGCAAGTGAACACCGGGGAGCTGTTTTTT	CASMQVNTGELFF
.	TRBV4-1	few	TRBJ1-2	TGCGCCAGCAGCCAAGCGTATTTTCTGGGTGTTGGGGTCTATGGCTACACCTTC	CASSQAYFLGVGVYGYTF
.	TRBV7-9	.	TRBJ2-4	TGTGCCAGCAGCTACCCTGGGCTGGGAAACATTCAGTACTTC	CASSYPGLGNIQYF
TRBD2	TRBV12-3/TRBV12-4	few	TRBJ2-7	TGTGCCAGCATCGGGACTAGCTCCGAGCAGTACTTC	CASIGTSSEQYF
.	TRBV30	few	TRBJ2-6	TGTGCCTGGGGTCAGGGAACTGGGGCCAACGTCCTGACTTTC	CAWGQGTGANVLTF
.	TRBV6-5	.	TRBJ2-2	TGTGCCAGCAGTTACAAGGGGAGCACCGGGGAGCTGTTTTTT	CASSYKGSTGELFF
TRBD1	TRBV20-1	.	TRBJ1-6	TGCAGTGCAAAGAGTGACAGGGGAAGTTCACCCCTCCACTTT	CSAKSDRGSSPLHF
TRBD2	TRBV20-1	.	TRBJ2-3	TGCAGTGCACAGCGGGGCCTCACAGATACGCAGTATTTT	CSAQRGLTDTQYF
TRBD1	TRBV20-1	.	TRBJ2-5	TGCAGTGCGCAGGCGCGGGGACAGGGGACGGAGACCCAGTACTTC	CSAQARGQGTETQYF
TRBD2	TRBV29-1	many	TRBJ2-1	TGCAGCGTTTCCCCGGGAGCGGGGGAGAACAATGAGCAGTTCTTC	CSVSPGAGENNEQFF
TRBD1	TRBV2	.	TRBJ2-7	TGTGCCAGCCAACGGGACAGGGAGCAGTACTTC	CASQRDREQYF
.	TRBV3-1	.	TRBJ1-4	TGTGCCAGCAGCCTAAGTTACAGGGTAAACGAAAAACTGTTTTTT	CASSLSYRVNEKLFF
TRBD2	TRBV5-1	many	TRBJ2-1	TGCGCCAGCAGCTTTGGGCTAGCGGGAGCTGGGGGCTACAATGAGCAGTTCTTC	CASSFGLAGAGGYNEQFF
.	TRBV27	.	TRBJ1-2	TGTGCCAGCAGTCCCAGAAGGGGGGAAGATGGCTACACCTTC	CASSPRRGEDGYTF
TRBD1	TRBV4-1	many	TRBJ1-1	TGCGCCAGCAGCCAAGGGGGAACAGGGGTGACTGAAGCTTTCTTT	CASSQGGTGVTEAFF
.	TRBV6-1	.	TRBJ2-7	TGTGCCAGCAGCCCAGGTGACAGGACCCACCACGAGCAGTACTTC	CASSPGDRTHHEQYF
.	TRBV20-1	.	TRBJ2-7	TGCAGTGCTAGAGATACTTGGCTGGCGACGTCGAGCTCCTACGAGCAGTACTTC	CSARDTWLATSSSYEQYF
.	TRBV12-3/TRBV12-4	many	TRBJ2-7	TGTGCCAGCAGTTCCTTACAGGGTGGCGAGCAGTACTTC	CASSSLQGGEQYF
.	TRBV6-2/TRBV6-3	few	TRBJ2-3	TGTGCCAGCAGCCGATACAGGGTTGGCACAGATACGCAGTATTTT	CASSRYRVGTDTQYF
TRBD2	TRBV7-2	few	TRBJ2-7	TGTGCCAGCAGCTTAGCGGGTGGAGTGCGGGAGGCCTTCTACGAGCAGTACTTC	CASSLAGGVREAFYEQYF
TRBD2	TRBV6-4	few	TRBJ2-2	TGTGCCAGCAGTACTTTACCGGGACTAGCGGGGTTGAACACCGGGGAGCTGTTTTTT	CASSTLPGLAGLNTGELFF
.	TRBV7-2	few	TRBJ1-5	TGTGCCAGCAGCGCCCAGTCGGGGGGGAATCAGCCCCAGCATTTT	CASSAQSGGNQPQHF
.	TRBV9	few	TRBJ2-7	TGTGCCAGCAACCAAAACCCGGGGGTGGGTGAGCAGTACTTC	CASNQNPGVGEQYF
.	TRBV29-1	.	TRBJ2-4	TGCAGCGTTGAAGTAGGGCGGACTTTTCAGTACTTC	CSVEVGRTFQYF
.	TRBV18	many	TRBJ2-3	TGTGCCAGCTCAACGCGGACTGCGTCGGATACGCAGTATTTT	CASSTRTASDTQYF
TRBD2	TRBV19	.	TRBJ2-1	TGTGCCAGTAGGGTGACTAGCGGGACCCTAAATGAGCAGTTCTTC	CASRVTSGTLNEQFF
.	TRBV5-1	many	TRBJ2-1	TGCGCCAGCAGCTACTCAGGGGACTCCTACAATGAGCAGTTCTTC	CASSYSGDSYNEQFF
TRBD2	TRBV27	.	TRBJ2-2	TGTGCCAGCAGTTTATCGGCTAGCGGGAACACCGGGGAGCTGTTTTTT	CASSLSASGNTGELFF
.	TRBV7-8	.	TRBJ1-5	TGTGCCAGCAGCTCTAACAACTTCGGGCGAGGTCACCCCCAGCATTTT	CASSSNNFGRGHPQHF
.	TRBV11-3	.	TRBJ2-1	TGTGCCAGCAGCCTCAACCGACAGAGCAATGAGCAGTTCTTC	CASSLNRQSNEQFF
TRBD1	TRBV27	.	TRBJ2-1	TGTGCCAGCAGTGGAAGGGACAGGGTGAGCACCTACAATGAGCAGTTCTTC	CASSGRDRVSTYNEQFF
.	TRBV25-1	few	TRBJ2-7	TGTGCCAGCAGTGACTCCAGGTACGAGCAGTACTTC	CASSDSRYEQYF